This TCR beta chain was sequenced for a study of T cells in localized non-small cell lung cancer. The study, taken as a whole, reports: Median approximately 61 top-100 tumor clones were shared with paired adjacent lung. In uninvolved adjacent lung, T cell clonality reached its highest value, exceeding tumor. Prolonged overall survival went with higher T cell density in the blood.

Measured with immunoSEQ multiplex PCR; TCRdb has only the in-frame clones, and not every one. The sample consists of 70,000 to 100,000 clones, 80% of them appearing once. This clone was seen only a few times. As yet, its antigen is unknown. Trimming cost V 4 bases and J 1 base, with 13 bases left between them. The CDR3 spans 15 residues. Germline values: CDR1 LNHDA, CDR2 SQIVND (reference sequence). V gene TRBV19 combines with J gene TRBJ1-1, with D maybe TRBD1 (6 bases). The receptor comes from a female donor over 55 with stage I lung adenocarcinoma. Sample: peripheral blood, taken before any cancer treatment. Written as DNA, the CDR3 is TGTGCCAGTAGTACCGACGGCAGGGGGAACACTGAAGCTTTCTTT. Protein product: CASSTDGRGNTEAFF.